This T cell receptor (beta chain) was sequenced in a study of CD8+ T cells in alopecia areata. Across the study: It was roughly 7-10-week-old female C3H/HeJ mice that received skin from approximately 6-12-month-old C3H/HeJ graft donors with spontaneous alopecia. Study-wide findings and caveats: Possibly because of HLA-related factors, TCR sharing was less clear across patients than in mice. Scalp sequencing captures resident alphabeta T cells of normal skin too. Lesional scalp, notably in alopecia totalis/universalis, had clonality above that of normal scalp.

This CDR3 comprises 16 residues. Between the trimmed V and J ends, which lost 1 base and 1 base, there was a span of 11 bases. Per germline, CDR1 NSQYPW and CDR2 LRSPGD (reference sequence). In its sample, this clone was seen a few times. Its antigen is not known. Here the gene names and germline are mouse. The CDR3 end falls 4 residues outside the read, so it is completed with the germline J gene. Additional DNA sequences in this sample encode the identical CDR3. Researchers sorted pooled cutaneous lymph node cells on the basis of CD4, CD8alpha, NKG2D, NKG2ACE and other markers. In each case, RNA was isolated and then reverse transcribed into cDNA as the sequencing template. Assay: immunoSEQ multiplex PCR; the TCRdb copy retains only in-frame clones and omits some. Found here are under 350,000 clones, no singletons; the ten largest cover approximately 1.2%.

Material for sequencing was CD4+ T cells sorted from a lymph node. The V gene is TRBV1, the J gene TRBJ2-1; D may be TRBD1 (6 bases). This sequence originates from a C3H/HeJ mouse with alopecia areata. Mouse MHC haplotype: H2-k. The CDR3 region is CTCSAAPTGNYAEQFF. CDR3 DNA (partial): TGCACCTGCAGTGCAGCCCCAACAGGGAACTATGCT. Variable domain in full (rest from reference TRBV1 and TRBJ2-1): VTLLEQNPRWRLVPRGQAVNLRCILKNSQYPWMSWYQQDLQKQLQWLFTLRSPGDKEVKSLPGADYLATRVTDTELRLQVANMSQGRTLYCTCSAAPTGNYAEQFFGPGTRLTVL.